One TCR beta chain is described in this entry. Antigen: not known. Unique molecular identifiers tagged the TCRbeta library. Each CDR3 protein is one row after TCRdb ran MiXCR on the PCR reads. The data show around 490,000 distinct CDR3 sequences, about 10% seen once. This sample was included in a study of T-cell reconstitution after alpha-beta-depleted transplantation in children. Study-level points and caveats: Diversity of TCRbeta at day 60 was high in some patients, arising from surviving recipient T cells and thymic progenitors. A year had passed since transplant, and T-cell counts and diversity by then came mostly from newly produced T cells.

Germline values: CDR1 SGHTA, CDR2 FQGNSA. This CDR3 spans 16 amino acids. The V end was cut by 2 bases, the J end by 2 bases, with 14 bases between. The receptor was derived from a female patient aged 2-10 years who had a stem cell transplant for aplastic anemia, so the T cells may come from the graft donor. The rearrangement links TRBV7-2 to TRBJ2-3; D uncertain. This specimen consisted of PBMCs, mostly from graft donor cells, obtained 180 days after TCRalphabeta/CD19-depleted stem cell transplant. Here the CDR3 reads CASSLSDVQITDTQYF. The CDR3, as DNA: TGTGCCAGCAGCTTAAGCGATGTACAGATCACAGATACGCAGTATTTT.